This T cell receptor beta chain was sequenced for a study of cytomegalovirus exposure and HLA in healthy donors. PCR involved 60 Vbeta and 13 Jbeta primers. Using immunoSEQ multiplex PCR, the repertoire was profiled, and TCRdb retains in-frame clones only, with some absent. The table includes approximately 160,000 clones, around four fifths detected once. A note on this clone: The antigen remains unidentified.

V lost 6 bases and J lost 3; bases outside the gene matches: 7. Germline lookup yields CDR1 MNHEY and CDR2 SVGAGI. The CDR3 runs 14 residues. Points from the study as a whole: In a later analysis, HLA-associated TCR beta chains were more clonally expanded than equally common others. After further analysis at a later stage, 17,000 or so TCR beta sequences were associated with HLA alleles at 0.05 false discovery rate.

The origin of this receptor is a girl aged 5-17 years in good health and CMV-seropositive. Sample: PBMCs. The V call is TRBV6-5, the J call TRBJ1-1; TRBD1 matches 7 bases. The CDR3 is CASSLGGPDTEAFF. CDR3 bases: TGTGCCAGCAGCTTAGGGGGCCCAGACACTGAAGCTTTCTTT.